These 32 T cell receptor beta chains were all obtained from the same sample, sequenced in a study of blood T cell repertoires in COVID-19 (dated by TCRdb to the early 2020s). The library was obtained by the immunoSEQ multiplex PCR assay. As stored in TCRdb, this immuneACCESS dataset retains in-frame rearrangements with V and J assigned. A fraction of the clones does not appear; measured against another copy, unresolved V genes explain less than half of the discrepancy, and the remainder lacks a known reason. This sample is represented by a few hundred thousand clones; around 84% of them were singletons. Less than 5% of the sample is held by the ten biggest clonotypes. Input material: peripheral blood. The receptors were gathered from a man aged 60 to 75 with acute or convalescent COVID-19.

Only one count was recorded for this clone. V and J are TRBV19 and TRBJ2-1; 10 nucleotides align to TRBD2. Germline V gene sequence: CDR1 LNHDA, CDR2 SQIVND (reference sequence). The CDR3 is 14 residues long. The ends lost 4 bases at V and 4 bases at J; junction bases unmatched: 1. The CDR3 reads CASSTSGGYNEQFF. CDR3 coding DNA: TGTGCCAGTAGTACTAGCGGGGGATACAATGAGCAGTTCTTC.

The chain has TRBV10-3 and TRBJ2-2; D not resolved. The CDR3 loop spans 12 amino acids. V was trimmed by 9 bases and J by 1 base, leaving 6 bases between them. The V gene's germline CDR1 is ENHRY and CDR2 SYGVKD. The CDR3 sequence: CAIQENTGELFF. For the CDR3, the DNA is TGTGCCATTCAGGAGAACACCGGGGAGCTGTTTTTT.

CDR3 coding DNA: TGTGCCAGCGCCATCGGGTCGACCTCCTACGAGCAGTACTTC. Translated: CASAIGSTSYEQYF. The V gene is TRBV18, the J gene TRBJ2-7; D gene unclear. The V end lost 8 bases, the J end lost 0 bases, and 14 bases lay between the germline ends. In germline, CDR1 is KGHSH, CDR2 LQKENI. The CDR3 sequence is 14 residues long.

CDR3 DNA sequence: TGTGCCACCAGTGATCCCCCGCGCTTGGGAGAGGCGCTTTGCTACGAGCAGTACTTC. Amino acids: CATSDPPRLGEALCYEQYF. This chain uses TRBV24-1 with TRBJ2-7; TRBD2 might be the D (5 bases). The CDR3 sequence is 19 residues long. The ends were cut back, 3 bases at V and 3 bases at J, with 26 bases in the middle. Germline-derived CDR1 and CDR2 are KGHDR and SFDVKD.

There are many counts of this clone. The CDR3 spells CASSEELANEKLFF. CDR3 nucleotides: TGTGCCAGCAGTGAGGAGTTGGCTAATGAAAAACTGTTTTTT. This chain connects TRBV2 to TRBJ1-4; D ambiguous. CDR1 and CDR2 from the germline V gene are SNHLY and FYNNEI. V was trimmed by 3 bases and J by 3 bases, leaving 8 bases between them. This CDR3 spans 14 amino acids.

Points on this clone: This sample also contains other DNA sequences that code for the same CDR3. The chain is built from TRBV19 and TRBJ2-5; 8 bases agree with TRBD1. CDR1 LNHDA and CDR2 SQIVND come from the germline V gene (reference sequence). V dropped 5 bases and J dropped 1; count of bases not matched to a gene: 6. This CDR3 has 15 amino acids. This CDR3 is CASSPRTGGQETQYF. The CDR3 region has the DNA TGTGCCAGTAGTCCACGCACAGGGGGCCAAGAGACCCAGTACTTC. Together with reference TRBV19 and TRBJ2-5, the CDR3 gives the full variable domain: DGGITQSPKYLFRKEGQNVTLSCEQNLNHDAMYWYRQDPGQGLRLIYYSQIVNDFQKGDIAEGYSVSREKKESFPLTVTSAQKNPTAFYLCASSPRTGGQETQYFGPGTRLLVL.

CDR3 sequence: CASSYGPGQAQGEQFF. In nucleotides, the CDR3 is TGTGCCAGCAGTTACGGTCCGGGACAGGCCCAGGGAGAGCAGTTCTTC. The chain has TRBV6-5 and TRBJ2-1; TRBD1 matches at 8 bases. Germline loops: CDR1 MNHEY, CDR2 SVGAGI. This CDR3 is 16 amino acids long. V shed 2 bases, J shed 10 bases, and the junction held 13 bases outside the gene matches.

The CDR3 DNA reads TGTGCCAGCAGTGTCAGACTAGCGGGAGAGCGGGAGACCCAGTACTTC. Protein sequence: CASSVRLAGERETQYF. The rearrangement links TRBV6-1 to TRBJ2-5, with TRBD2 matching 12 bases. The CDR3 has 16 amino acids. CDR1 MNHNS and CDR2 SASEGT come from the germline V gene. V gave up 4 bases and J gave up 5 bases; unmatched junction bases: 8.

J is TRBJ1-5 and V is TRBV5-1; 8 nucleotides align to TRBD1. This CDR3 region has 15 residues. J lost 0 bases, V lost 5 bases, and 4 bases had no gene match. Germline CDR1 SGHRS, CDR2 YFSETQ. Here the CDR3 reads CASRETGVSNQPQHF. The CDR3 bases are TGCGCCAGCAGGGAGACAGGGGTTAGCAATCAGCCCCAGCATTTT.

The chain is built from TRBV15 and TRBJ1-5; 7 bases are a match to TRBD1. V lost 5 bases to trimming and J lost 0 bases; unmatched junction nucleotides: 4. This CDR3 has 15 residues. Germline CDR1 is LNHNV and CDR2 is YYDKDF (reference sequence). CDR3 region: CATSGGTVSNQPQHF. Here the CDR3 DNA reads TGTGCCACCAGCGGGGGGACAGTTAGCAATCAGCCCCAGCATTTT. Full variable domain (missing parts from reference TRBV15 and TRBJ1-5): DAMVIQNPRYQVTQFGKPVTLSCSQTLNHNVMYWYQQKSSQAPKLLFHYYDKDFNNEADTPDNFQSRRPNTSFCFLDIRSPGLGDTAMYLCATSGGTVSNQPQHFGDGTRLSIL.

V usage is TRBV15 and J usage is TRBJ2-7; 7 nucleotides agree with TRBD1. Germline lookup yields CDR1 LNHNV and CDR2 YYDKDF (reference sequence). V lost 6 bases, J lost 6 bases, and 14 bases stayed unmatched. This CDR3 has 15 residues. CDR3 DNA: TGTGCCACCAGGAATTTTGGGGACAGCACGTCCGAGCAGTACTTC. Amino acid sequence: CATRNFGDSTSEQYF.

The chain carries TRBV23-1 and TRBJ1-1; D unresolved. TRBV23-1 counts as an open reading frame of uncertain function. The CDR3 contains 12 residues. CDR3 nucleotide sequence: TGCGCGACTCCGGCGGCTAACACTGAAGCTTTCTTT. Translation gives CATPAANTEAFF.

The gene calls are TRBV28 and TRBJ2-1; possibly TRBD2 for D (7 bases). Germline CDR1 and CDR2: MDHEN and SYDVKM. CDR3 length equals 15 residues. V was pared by 10 bases and J by 4 bases, with 20 bases between. The CDR3 sequence is CATTIGGGGYNEQFF. The CDR3 DNA sequence: TGTGCCACTACGATCGGGGGAGGGGGATACAATGAGCAGTTCTTC. The whole variable domain, remainder taken from reference TRBV28 and TRBJ2-1, is DVKVTQSSRYLVKRTGEKVFLECVQDMDHENMFWYRQDPGLGLRLIYFSYDVKMKEKGDIPEGYSVSREKKERFSLILESASTNQTSMYLCATTIGGGGYNEQFFGPGTRLTVL.

This clone was counted a few times. This sequence joins TRBV11-3 and TRBJ2-1, with D possibly being TRBD1 (5 bases). Trimming stripped 4 bases from V and 5 bases from J, with 6 bases between. The CDR3 spans 12 residues. Germline assignment: CDR1 SGHNT and CDR2 YENEEA. CDR3 coding DNA: TGTGCCAGCAGCTCGACAGACAATGAGCAGTTCTTC. Residues: CASSSTDNEQFF.

The chain couples TRBV7-8 to TRBJ1-2, with no clear D. The length of the CDR3 is 16 residues. CDR1 and CDR2 (germline): SGHVS, FQNEAQ. V lost 3 bases to trimming and J lost 4 bases, with 18 bases between them. CDR3 in DNA: TGTGCCAGCAGCTTGGTCATACGGAGTTTGAGCTATGGCTACACCTTC. Translating it yields CASSLVIRSLSYGYTF.

The chain recombines TRBV9 with TRBJ1-2; 7 bases are a match to TRBD1. This CDR3 is 15 amino acids long. Germline V gene sequence: CDR1 SGDLS, CDR2 YYNGEE. V trimming: 4 bases; J trimming: 1 base; junction bases outside the gene matches: 7. CDR3 region: CASSSHRDSNYGYTF. The CDR3 DNA sequence: TGTGCCAGCAGCTCGCACCGGGACAGTAACTATGGCTACACCTTC.

The chain employs TRBV7-9 and TRBJ1-1, with D uncertain. The germline CDR1 and CDR2 sequences are SEHNR and FQNEAQ (reference sequence). V was pared by 1 base and J by 3 bases, with 9 bases between. The CDR3 has 14 residues. In nucleotides, the CDR3 is TGTGCCAGCAGCTTAGTCATCGGTTACACTGAAGCTTTCTTT. Translating gives CASSLVIGYTEAFF.

V gene TRBV24-1 combines with J gene TRBJ2-1; maybe TRBD1 (6 bases). Germline lookup yields CDR1 KGHDR and CDR2 SFDVKD. The length of the CDR3 is 11 residues. Trimming took 3 bases from V and 10 from J, leaving 6 bases between them. This CDR3 is CATSDRGEQFF. The CDR3, as DNA: TGTGCCACCAGTGATAGGGGGGAGCAGTTCTTC.

The CDR3 loop is CASNGQGGTEAFF. The CDR3 DNA is TGTGCCAGCAACGGACAGGGGGGGACTGAAGCTTTCTTT. V and J are TRBV27 and TRBJ1-1, with 10 bases identical to TRBD1. Per germline, CDR1 MNHEY and CDR2 SMNVEV (reference sequence). This CDR3 region has 13 residues. The trim removed 7 bases at V and 5 bases at J, leaving 4 bases unmatched.

The CDR3 DNA sequence: TGTGCCAGCAGCTTAGCGAGGACAGGGGGCACCCCGAATGAGCAGTTCTTC. This translates into CASSLARTGGTPNEQFF. V is TRBV7-2 and J is TRBJ2-1, with 11 bases fitting TRBD1. This CDR3 region has 17 residues. Germline CDR1 and CDR2: SGHTA and FQGNSA. V shed 0 bases, J shed 7 bases, and the junction held 8 bases outside the gene matches.

This clone was seen only once. The chain has TRBV19 and TRBJ2-6; 12 bases agree with TRBD1. This CDR3 is built from 17 residues. Germline loops: CDR1 LNHDA, CDR2 SQIVND (reference sequence). V was clipped by 7 bases and J by 2 bases; unmatched bases: 6. The CDR3 protein is CASTPGQGAAGANVLTF. In nucleotides, the CDR3 is TGTGCCAGTACTCCGGGACAGGGGGCTGCTGGGGCCAACGTCCTGACTTTC.

This chain connects TRBV7-2 to TRBJ1-5, with TRBD1 as a possible D gene (6 bases). V was pared by 5 bases and J by 2 bases, with 13 bases between. Germline V gene lookup returns CDR1 SGHTA and CDR2 FQGNSA. The CDR3 is made up of 15 amino acids. CDR3 sequence: CASSAQGHGNQPQHF. The CDR3 DNA is TGTGCCAGCAGCGCACAGGGTCACGGCAATCAGCCCCAGCATTTT. The variable domain in full, with the rest retrieved from reference TRBV7-2 and TRBJ1-5, is GAGVSQSPSNKVTEKGKDVELRCDPISGHTALYWYRQSLGQGLEFLIYFQGNSAPDKSGLPSDRFSAERTGGSVSTLTIQRTQQEDSAVYLCASSAQGHGNQPQHFGDGTRLSIL.

This sequence joins TRBV7-9 and TRBJ1-5; maybe TRBD1 (5 bases). Germline-derived CDR1 and CDR2 are SEHNR and FQNEAQ (reference sequence). The CDR3 has 15 residues. The V gene lost 4 bases and the J gene lost 2 bases, with 12 bases spanning the gap. The CDR3 DNA reads TGTGCCAGCAGCTCCGGGGGGGAGGGCAATCAGCCCCAGCATTTT. Residues: CASSSGGEGNQPQHF.

This clone was found a few times. The V and J genes are TRBV5-4 and TRBJ1-4; the D is unclear. The CDR3 is 15 residues long. Germline V gene lookup returns CDR1 SGHNT and CDR2 YYREEE (reference sequence). Between the trimmed V and J ends, which lost 4 bases and 5 bases, there was a span of 15 bases. The CDR3 DNA follows: TGTGCCAGCAGCGCCGAGGGCAGTACCAATGAAAAACTGTTTTTT. Translated: CASSAEGSTNEKLFF.

The CDR3 is CASRRTGSSYEQYF. The CDR3 DNA sequence: TGTGCCAGCAGGCGGACAGGGAGCTCCTACGAGCAGTACTTC. The chain joins TRBV2 to TRBJ2-7; the match to TRBD1 covers 8 bases. The CDR3 contains 14 residues. Germline assignment: CDR1 SNHLY and CDR2 FYNNEI. V lost 6 bases to trimming and J lost 0 bases; unmatched junction nucleotides: 4.

The gene calls are TRBV28 and TRBJ1-5; maybe TRBD1 (6 bases). This CDR3 contains 12 residues. Trimming pared 5 bases from V and 4 bases from J, leaving 6 bases between. CDR1 and CDR2 from the germline V gene are MDHEN and SYDVKM. CDR3 protein: CASSRGNQPQHF. As DNA, the CDR3 is TGTGCCAGCAGTAGGGGGAATCAGCCCCAGCATTTT. Complete variable domain (other parts from reference TRBV28 and TRBJ1-5): DVKVTQSSRYLVKRTGEKVFLECVQDMDHENMFWYRQDPGLGLRLIYFSYDVKMKEKGDIPEGYSVSREKKERFSLILESASTNQTSMYLCASSRGNQPQHFGDGTRLSIL.

The chain employs TRBV7-3 and TRBJ2-3, with 7 bases matching TRBD1. V was clipped by 5 bases and J by 4 bases; unmatched bases: 6. Germline V gives CDR1 SGHTA, CDR2 FQGTGA. The CDR3 is 14 residues long. CDR3 sequence: CASSQRQGADTQYF. The CDR3 bases are TGTGCCAGCAGCCAAAGACAGGGTGCAGATACGCAGTATTTT.

The rearrangement uses TRBV11-2 and TRBJ2-5; D not resolved. V lost 8 bases to trimming and J lost 5 bases, with 6 bases between them. The CDR3 runs to 10 residues. Germline V CDR1 and CDR2: SGHAT, FQNNGV. CDR3 loop: CASGRETQYF. The CDR3 DNA reads as TGTGCCAGCGGCAGGGAGACCCAGTACTTC.

V usage is TRBV3-1 (or the pseudogene TRBV3-2) and J usage is TRBJ2-1, with 11 bases identical to TRBD2. This CDR3 spans 17 amino acids. Trimming at V came to 4 bases and at J to 4 bases, leaving 9 bases not matched to a gene. Germline loops: CDR1 LGHDT, CDR2 YNNKEL (reference sequence). This CDR3 reads CASSLGSGRAGYNEQFF. In DNA, the CDR3 is TGTGCCAGCAGCCTAGGTAGCGGGAGGGCCGGGTACAATGAGCAGTTCTTC.

This clone turned up a few times. The V and J genes are TRBV27 and TRBJ1-1, with a possible D match to TRBD1 (5 bases). The germline gives CDR1 MNHEY, CDR2 SMNVEV (reference sequence). This CDR3 has 13 amino acids. The V gene lost 3 bases and the J gene lost 3 bases, with 8 bases spanning the gap. In DNA, the CDR3 is TGTGCCAGCAGTTTCGGGGGGGACACTGAAGCTTTCTTT. Translated: CASSFGGDTEAFF.

The V gene is TRBV11-2, the J gene TRBJ1-6, with TRBD1 identical over 7 bases. The ends lost 7 bases at V and 3 bases at J; junction bases unmatched: 9. The CDR3 is made up of 16 amino acids. Germline V gene lookup returns CDR1 SGHAT and CDR2 FQNNGV. The CDR3 coding sequence is TGTGCCAGCACCCTTGCGACAGGGCTCTATAATTCACCCCTCCACTTT. It is translated as CASTLATGLYNSPLHF.

The chain combines TRBV13 with TRBJ2-2; 9 nucleotides match TRBD1. Germline V gene lookup returns CDR1 PRHDT and CDR2 FYEKMQ (reference sequence). V shed 5 bases, J shed 0 bases, and the junction held 7 bases outside the gene matches. The CDR3 is 17 amino acids. The CDR3 reads CASSPPDRGANTGELFF. The CDR3 region has the DNA TGTGCCAGCAGCCCCCCGGACAGGGGCGCGAACACCGGGGAGCTGTTTTTT.